The source of this TCR beta chain is a study of blood T cell repertoires in COVID-19. Study overall: Sites across the United States, Italy and Spain contributed samples from acute and convalescent COVID-19. PBMCs, B-cell-depleted T cells, or T cells were the source of the cDNA or gDNA that made up the material.

Authors' methods: Amplifying reference gene primers gave estimates of nucleated cell counts. The data were produced by immunoSEQ multiplex PCR, yet TCRdb's version contains in-frame clones alone and is incomplete. Clone size and the V and J calls come from that table; the DNA yielded D and trimming. The data show 380,000 or so clones, more than 70% seen once. The V and J ends lost 1 base and 7 bases, in that order; junction bases with no gene match: 7. The CDR3 consists of 15 residues. The germline V gene has CDR1 SGHTA and CDR2 FQGNSA. This rearrangement joins TRBV7-2 to TRBJ2-7, with 10 bases identical to TRBD2. This TCR derives from a man aged 40-49 years with acute or convalescent COVID-19. Input material: peripheral blood. CDR3 in amino acids: CASSLVASGSEEQYF. For the CDR3, the DNA is TGTGCCAGCAGCTTAGTGGCTAGCGGGAGTGAGGAGCAGTACTTC.